These 17 T cell receptor beta chains were sequenced from one sample in a study of OX40 agonist ivuxolimab in advanced cancers. Data came from immunoSEQ multiplex PCR; TCRdb stores just in-frame clones and leaves some out. The sample contains 45,000 or so clones, roughly four fifths of which appear only once. The sequencing used CD4+ or CD8+ T cells sorted from blood, collected in a trial of the OX40 agonist ivuxolimab. The receptors come from an adult with an advanced solid tumor such as melanoma, head and neck, liver or kidney cancer.

This sequence joins TRBV11-2 and TRBJ2-1, with no clear D. The CDR3 has 15 residues. The germline V gene encodes CDR1 SGHAT and CDR2 FQNNGV. The ends were cut back, 3 bases at V and 0 bases at J, with 9 bases in the middle. In nucleotides, the CDR3 is TGTGCCAGCAGCTTCCCCAGGAGCTCCTACAATGAGCAGTTCTTC. Translated: CASSFPRSSYNEQFF. The entire variable domain, with the rest obtained from reference TRBV11-2 and TRBJ2-1, is as follows: EAGVAQSPRYKIIEKRQSVAFWCNPISGHATLYWYQQILGQGPKLLIQFQNNGVVDDSQLPKDRFSAERLKGVDSTLKIQPAKLEDSAVYLCASSFPRSSYNEQFFGPGTRLTVL.

This clone is a singleton in its sample. The rearrangement links TRBV7-9 to TRBJ2-5; D not resolved. There are 13 residues in the CDR3. The V end was cut by 5 bases, the J end by 1 base, with 8 bases between. Germline CDR1 is SEHNR and CDR2 is FQNEAQ (reference sequence). The CDR3: CASSQDVQETQYF. In nucleotides, the CDR3 is TGTGCCAGCAGCCAGGATGTCCAAGAGACCCAGTACTTC.

The J gene is TRBJ2-6, the V gene TRBV7-9; D is uncertain. Trimming removed 5 bases at V and 1 base at J, with 6 bases between. The CDR3 length is 14 residues. Germline V gene sequence: CDR1 SEHNR, CDR2 FQNEAQ (reference sequence). In DNA form, the CDR3 reads TGTGCCAGCAGCCCGATTTCTGGGGCCAACGTCCTGACTTTC. It yields the protein CASSPISGANVLTF.

V gene TRBV5-1 combines with J gene TRBJ1-6; D might be TRBD1 (5 bases). V dropped 4 bases and J dropped 7 bases, with 12 bases sitting between them. From germline, CDR1 is SGHRS and CDR2 YFSETQ. This CDR3 is built from 14 residues. For the CDR3, the DNA is TGCGCCAGCAGCCCGGGACTGACGAATTCACCCCTCCACTTT. Translating gives CASSPGLTNSPLHF.

The chain links TRBV7-3 to TRBJ2-2; TRBD2 matches 9 bases. Germline loops: CDR1 SGHTA, CDR2 FQGTGA. The trim removed 2 bases at V and 3 bases at J, leaving 1 base unmatched. The length of the CDR3 is 15 residues. This CDR3 reads CASSLAGGHTGELFF. As DNA, the CDR3 is TGTGCCAGCAGCTTAGCGGGAGGGCACACCGGGGAGCTGTTTTTT.

The chain carries TRBV6-6 and TRBJ2-3, with 8 bases fitting TRBD1. V trimming: 6 bases; J trimming: 1 base; junction bases outside the gene matches: 6. Germline lookup yields CDR1 MNHNY and CDR2 SVGAGI (reference sequence). This CDR3 comprises 15 residues. The CDR3 DNA sequence: TGTGCCAGCAGACCAACGGGACAGGGCACAGATACGCAGTATTTT. Its protein product is CASRPTGQGTDTQYF.

V is TRBV28 and J is TRBJ2-2, with a possible D match to TRBD2 (6 bases). Germline V gene sequence: CDR1 MDHEN, CDR2 SYDVKM. CDR3 length equals 15 residues. V lost 10 bases, J lost 2 bases, and 17 bases lay in between. The CDR3: CAIPGSGANTGELFF. The CDR3 DNA is TGTGCCATCCCCGGTAGCGGAGCTAACACCGGGGAGCTGTTTTTT. The full variable domain, completed using reference TRBV28 and TRBJ2-2, is DVKVTQSSRYLVKRTGEKVFLECVQDMDHENMFWYRQDPGLGLRLIYFSYDVKMKEKGDIPEGYSVSREKKERFSLILESASTNQTSMYLCAIPGSGANTGELFFGEGSRLTVL.

The chain couples TRBV2 to TRBJ2-2; D gene uncertain. Trimming took off 6 bases at V and 6 bases at J, with 11 bases between the two ends. The CDR3 loop spans 13 amino acids. Germline CDR1 reads SNHLY; CDR2 reads FYNNEI. CDR3 in DNA: TGTGCCAGCAGCGCGTCGGCCTCCGGGGAGCTGTTTTTT. It encodes CASSASASGELFF.

The chain uses TRBV6-1 and TRBJ2-7; TRBD2 aligns across 8 bases. Germline CDR1 and CDR2: MNHNS and SASEGT. J lost 4 bases, V lost 8 bases, and 7 bases had no gene match. The CDR3 totals 13 residues. The CDR3 loop is CASEDSGNYEQYF. The CDR3 DNA reads as TGTGCCAGCGAGGATAGCGGGAATTACGAGCAGTACTTC.

V usage is TRBV19 and J usage is TRBJ2-3; 7 bases are shared with TRBD2. Germline CDR1 is LNHDA and CDR2 is SQIVND (reference sequence). V lost 9 bases and J lost 1; bases outside the gene matches: 7. This CDR3 comprises 14 residues. The CDR3 reads CARGGFGCTDTQYF. The CDR3 DNA is TGTGCCAGGGGGGGGTTCGGTTGCACAGATACGCAGTATTTT.

This chain connects TRBV28 to TRBJ2-7; 9 bases align to TRBD1. V trimming: 5 bases; J trimming: 4 bases; junction bases outside the gene matches: 12. Germline assignment: CDR1 MDHEN and CDR2 SYDVKM. The length of the CDR3 is 16 residues. CDR3 nucleotides: TGTGCCAGCAGTGGTGCTTCAGGGACAGGGTTTTACGAGCAGTACTTC. It translates to CASSGASGTGFYEQYF.

The V gene is TRBV5-1, the J gene TRBJ1-2; D may be TRBD1 (5 bases). The CDR3 has 15 residues. In germline, CDR1 is SGHRS, CDR2 YFSETQ. V shed 1 base and J shed 4 bases, with 14 bases lying between them. The CDR3 spells CASSLSAGDRYGYTF. The CDR3 bases are TGCGCCAGCAGCTTGTCGGCGGGGGATCGCTATGGCTACACCTTC.

This rearrangement joins TRBV9 to TRBJ2-5; D assignment may be TRBD1 or TRBD2 (5 bases each). Between the trimmed V and J ends, which lost 0 bases and 9 bases, there was a span of 15 bases. Germline lookup yields CDR1 SGDLS and CDR2 YYNGEE. The CDR3 consists of 14 residues. CDR3 nucleotide sequence: TGTGCCAGCAGCGTAGACGGGGCCCAGTGGGCCCAGTACTTC. Translated: CASSVDGAQWAQYF.

CDR3 sequence: CASSFSVLINQPQHF. The CDR3 bases are TGTGCCAGCAGCTTTTCGGTTTTGATAAATCAGCCCCAGCATTTT. V and J are TRBV5-5 and TRBJ1-5; D gene uncertain. The V end was cut by 2 bases, the J end by 4 bases, with 13 bases between. The CDR3 sequence is 15 residues long. Germline V gives CDR1 SGHKS, CDR2 YYEKEE (reference sequence).

The J gene is TRBJ1-6, the V gene TRBV5-1, with a possible D match to TRBD1 (5 bases). The germline gives CDR1 SGHRS, CDR2 YFSETQ. The CDR3 length is 18 residues. V gave up 4 bases and J gave up 7 bases, with 24 bases separating them. CDR3 bases: TGCGCCAGCAGCAGGACCCCCTTTGACAGATCTTACAATTCACCCCTCCACTTT. Translated, it gives CASSRTPFDRSYNSPLHF.

This clone is categorized as medium-sized. The V call is TRBV30, the J call TRBJ1-1, with 7 positions matching TRBD1. Germline CDR1 and CDR2: GTSNPN and SVGIG (reference sequence). CDR3 length: 14 amino acids. CDR3 in amino acids: CSLTGRGADTEAFF. CDR3 nucleotides: TGTTCGCTGACAGGGAGAGGTGCGGACACTGAAGCTTTCTTT.

The rearrangement joins TRBV5-1 to TRBJ1-6; D is uncertain. Per the germline V gene, CDR1 is SGHRS and CDR2 is YFSETQ. CDR3 length: 14 residues. The V end lost 1 base, the J end lost 5 bases, and 7 bases lay between the germline ends. CDR3 nucleotides: TGCGCCAGCAGCTTGTCTCGTCATAATTCACCCCTCCACTTT. The encoded protein is CASSLSRHNSPLHF.